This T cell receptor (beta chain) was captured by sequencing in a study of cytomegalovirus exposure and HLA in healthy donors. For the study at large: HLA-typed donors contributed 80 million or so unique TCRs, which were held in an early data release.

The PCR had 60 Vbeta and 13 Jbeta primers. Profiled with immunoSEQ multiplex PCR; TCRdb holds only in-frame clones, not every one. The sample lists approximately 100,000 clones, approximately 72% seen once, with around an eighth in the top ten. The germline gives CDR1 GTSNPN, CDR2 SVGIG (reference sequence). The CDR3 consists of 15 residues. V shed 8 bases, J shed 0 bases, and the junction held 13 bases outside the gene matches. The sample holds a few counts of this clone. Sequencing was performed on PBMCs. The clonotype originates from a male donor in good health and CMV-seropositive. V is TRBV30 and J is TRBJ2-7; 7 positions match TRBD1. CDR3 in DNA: TGTGCCGTTAAAGGGGCAGGGGGAACCTCCTACGAGCAGTACTTC. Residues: CAVKGAGGTSYEQYF.